The clone carrying this T cell receptor beta chain has a handful of counts. The data were obtained in a study of STAT5B mutations in CD4+ large granular lymphocyte leukemia. Study details: Among healthy donors, a particular HLA allele went with more CDR3 'QG' motifs.

In the original processing: The detection floor for productive clonotype frequency was 2.59 x 10-5. Sequencing used immunoSEQ multiplex PCR; TCRdb keeps in-frame clones, though not all of them. V, J and clone size are those of that table, while D and trimming were read from the DNA. Here the sample spans tens of thousands of clones, 81% being singletons. Germline V gene data show CDR1 as MDHEN and CDR2 as SYDVKM. Trimming cost V 3 bases and J 2 bases, with 11 bases left between them. The CDR3 covers 15 residues. The origin of this receptor is a human donor in good health. The V call is TRBV28, the J call TRBJ1-5, with D hard to call. Sequences were obtained from CD4+ T cells from blood buffy coats. The CDR3 DNA reads TGTGCCAGCAGTTTCCAGTTTGTCGGCAATCAGCCCCAGCATTTT. Translated, it gives CASSFQFVGNQPQHF.